These 2 T cell receptor beta chains were sequenced from one sample in a study of cytomegalovirus exposure and HLA in healthy donors. 13 Jbeta primers and 60 Vbeta primers were used for the PCR. Method: immunoSEQ multiplex PCR; TCRdb's copy keeps in-frame clones and lacks some. The sample shows over 150,000 clones, around 72% of them seen only once. Sequencing was done on a sample of PBMCs. All receptors come from a woman between 50 and 59 years old in good health and CMV-seropositive.

The rearrangement links TRBV6-6 to TRBJ2-7; 10 bases are a match to TRBD1. This CDR3 has 15 residues. CDR1 is MNHNY, CDR2 SVGAGI, per germline (reference sequence). Trimming removed 7 bases from V and 2 bases from J; junction bases left unmatched: 8. CDR3 DNA sequence: TGTGCCAGCACCCCGACAGGGGGCGATGCCTACGAGCAGTACTTC. Its translation is CASTPTGGDAYEQYF.

The chain recombines TRBV7-2 with TRBJ2-7, with TRBD1 identical over 7 bases. Germline V gene sequence: CDR1 SGHTA, CDR2 FQGNSA. This CDR3 comprises 12 residues. V was pared by 5 bases and J by 6 bases, with 4 bases of the junction left unmatched. In DNA form, the CDR3 reads TGTGCCAGCAGCATGACAGGGTCCGAGCAGTACTTC. Translated: CASSMTGSEQYF. Supplemented by reference TRBV7-2 and TRBJ2-7, the full variable domain reads GAGVSQSPSNKVTEKGKDVELRCDPISGHTALYWYRQSLGQGLEFLIYFQGNSAPDKSGLPSDRFSAERTGGSVSTLTIQRTQQEDSAVYLCASSMTGSEQYFGPGTRLTVT.